The present entry profiles one T cell receptor (beta chain) with its context. Looked up from germline, CDR1 is KGHDR and CDR2 is SFDVKD. The V and J ends lost 3 bases and 5 bases respectively, with 12 bases between them. CDR3 size: 14 residues. Those enrolled in Seattle joined during active infection and were followed longitudinally afterward. This sample stems from a study of blood T cell repertoires in COVID-19. Study information: In each case, the material was cDNA or gDNA derived from T cells, B-cell-depleted T cells, or PBMCs.

Source study methods: Reference gene primer amplification gave estimated nucleated cell counts. Libraries were prepared by immunoSEQ multiplex PCR; TCRdb keeps only in-frame clonotypes and omits some of them. Clone size and V and J calls were adopted from that table, with D and trimming inferred from the DNA. The table has nearly 95,000 clones, 74% seen once; the top ten hold less than 5%. Specimen: peripheral blood. The V call is TRBV24-1, the J call TRBJ2-5, with D possibly matching TRBD1 (6 bases). The receptor comes from a man between 65 and 85 years old with COVID-19, enrolled during active disease. The CDR3 nucleotides are TGTGCCACCAGTGATGACAGGCTATTGGAGACCCAGTACTTC. Its protein product is CATSDDRLLETQYF.